These 24 T cell receptor beta chains were all obtained from the same sample, sequenced in a study of PD-L1 blockade in urothelial cancer. The time point was: pretreatment peripheral blood. Sequencing was performed with immunoSEQ multiplex PCR; in TCRdb, only in-frame clones are kept and a portion is missing. The repertoire consists of just under 65,000 clones, with more than 80% occurring once and the leading ten covering over 1.5%. The input for sequencing was PBMCs, taken around atezolizumab (anti-PD-L1) treatment. Every receptor here comes from a man in his 70s with urothelial cancer.

The chain uses TRBV4-3 and TRBJ1-3, with D possibly matching TRBD1 (5 bases). Trimming shortened V by 0 bases and J by 2 bases, and 8 bases separated the two germline ends. Germline V gene sequence: CDR1 LGHNA, CDR2 YSLEER. The CDR3 runs 15 residues. CDR3 in amino acids: CASSQDQGAGNTIYF. In DNA form, the CDR3 reads TGCGCCAGCAGCCAAGATCAGGGCGCTGGAAACACCATATATTTT.

The chain couples TRBV9 to TRBJ1-1, with D possibly being TRBD1 (6 bases). Trimming removed 4 bases from V and 0 bases from J, with 10 bases in between. The germline CDR1 and CDR2 sequences are SGDLS and YYNGEE. The CDR3 spans 14 residues. CDR3 bases: TGTGCCAGCAGCTCCGACAGGTTGAACACTGAAGCTTTCTTT. Its translation is CASSSDRLNTEAFF.

This chain links TRBV28 with TRBJ1-5, with TRBD1 matching 9 bases. The ends lost 2 bases at V and 6 bases at J; junction bases unmatched: 5. The germline gives CDR1 MDHEN, CDR2 SYDVKM. The CDR3 is 15 residues long. Here the CDR3 DNA reads TGTGCCAGCAGTTTACGACAGGGGGTCAGTCAGCCCCAGCATTTT. Amino acids: CASSLRQGVSQPQHF.

The chain employs TRBV5-1 and TRBJ1-1; TRBD1 agrees at 10 bases. The germline CDR1 and CDR2 sequences are SGHRS and YFSETQ. The CDR3 spans 15 residues. The J segment lost 4 bases and the V segment lost 4 bases, leaving 7 bases of the junction unmatched. CDR3 sequence reads: CASSPRQGAGTEAFF. The CDR3 DNA sequence: TGCGCCAGCAGCCCTCGACAGGGGGCAGGCACTGAAGCTTTCTTT.

This clone was observed a single time. The rearrangement uses TRBV10-3 and TRBJ2-2, with 9 positions matching TRBD2. The germline CDR1 and CDR2 sequences are ENHRY and SYGVKD. The J segment lost 6 bases and the V segment lost 0 bases, leaving 11 bases of the junction unmatched. The CDR3 consists of 18 residues. The CDR3 nucleotides read TGTGCCATCAGTGAGTCTGCCAGCGGGAGGTTCCTTGCCGGGGAGCTGTTTTTT. Encoded protein: CAISESASGRFLAGELFF.

The chain recombines TRBV18 with TRBJ2-3, with D perhaps TRBD2 (5 bases). The germline gives CDR1 KGHSH, CDR2 LQKENI. Trimming removed 4 bases at V and 0 bases at J, with 14 bases between. The CDR3 sequence is 16 residues long. The CDR3 spells CASSRTRSDSTDTQYF. CDR3 coding DNA: TGTGCCAGCTCACGCACTAGGTCAGATAGCACAGATACGCAGTATTTT. The variable domain in full, completed from reference TRBV18 and TRBJ2-3, reads NAGVMQNPRHLVRRRGQEARLRCSPMKGHSHVYWYRQLPEEGLKFMVYLQKENIIDESGMPKERFSAEFPKEGPSILRIQQVVRGDSAAYFCASSRTRSDSTDTQYFGPGTRLTVL.

V gene TRBV20-1 combines with J gene TRBJ2-5; 7 nucleotides agree with TRBD2. The CDR3 length is 11 residues. Germline V CDR1 and CDR2: DFQATT, SNEGSKA (reference sequence). The V gene end was trimmed by 5 bases and the J gene end by 3 bases; junction bases not matched to a gene: 0. This chain's CDR3 is CSALAEETQYF. In nucleotides, the CDR3 is TGCAGTGCTCTAGCGGAAGAGACCCAGTACTTC.

The J gene is TRBJ2-1, the V gene TRBV6-1; 9 nucleotides align to TRBD1. V was pared by 8 bases and J by 6 bases, with 11 bases of the junction left unmatched. The CDR3 has 15 amino acids. CDR1 MNHNS and CDR2 SASEGT come from the germline V gene. CDR3 sequence reads: CASSLLGTGLNEQFF. The CDR3 DNA is TGTGCCAGCTCCTTACTCGGGACAGGGCTCAATGAGCAGTTCTTC.

The chain uses TRBV7-2 and TRBJ1-5, with 8 positions matching TRBD1. The germline V gene encodes CDR1 SGHTA and CDR2 FQGNSA. With V trimmed by 5 bases and J by 6 bases, 12 bases remained unmatched. There are 16 residues in the CDR3. The CDR3: CASSLWADREGQPQHF. The DNA for the CDR3 is TGTGCCAGCAGCCTTTGGGCGGACAGGGAAGGTCAGCCCCAGCATTTT.

This chain uses TRBV7-9 with TRBJ2-1, with TRBD2 identical over 14 bases. Trimming cost V 5 bases and J 3 bases; bases outside gene matches: 6. This CDR3 comprises 17 residues. Germline-derived CDR1 and CDR2 are SEHNR and FQNEAQ (reference sequence). The CDR3 DNA reads as TGTGCCAGCAGCACTGGACTAGCGGGAGGATTCTACAATGAGCAGTTCTTC. Translated: CASSTGLAGGFYNEQFF.

The chain couples TRBV11-3 to TRBJ2-3, with TRBD2 as a possible D gene (5 bases). The germline gives CDR1 SGHNT, CDR2 YENEEA. This CDR3 has 15 amino acids. Trimming removed 3 bases from V and 4 bases from J, with 14 bases in between. The CDR3: CASSFTAALADTQYF. CDR3 sequence (DNA): TGTGCCAGCAGCTTCACAGCGGCGCTGGCAGATACGCAGTATTTT.

The chain couples TRBV27 to TRBJ1-2; no reliable D call. CDR1 MNHEY and CDR2 SMNVEV come from the germline V gene (reference sequence). V was clipped by 11 bases and J by 2 bases, with 30 bases between them. CDR3 length equals 18 residues. This CDR3 is CASAGPTSAEGINYGYTF. In DNA, the CDR3 is TGTGCCTCCGCCGGCCCGACATCAGCGGAGGGTATCAACTATGGCTACACCTTC.

The V and J genes are TRBV28 and TRBJ2-7, with 13 nucleotides matching TRBD2. CDR1 is MDHEN, CDR2 SYDVKM, per germline. V lost 10 bases, J lost 2 bases, and 8 bases stayed unmatched. The CDR3 loop spans 15 amino acids. CDR3 coding DNA: TGTGCCACCGGACTAGCGGGAGACTTGCCCTACGAGCAGTACTTC. Amino acids: CATGLAGDLPYEQYF.

This chain uses TRBV27 with TRBJ2-7, with TRBD2 identical over 9 bases. Trimming cost V 1 base and J 4 bases; bases outside gene matches: 8. The CDR3 covers 16 residues. From germline, CDR1 is MNHEY and CDR2 SMNVEV (reference sequence). The CDR3: CASSLLRASGNYEQYF. For the CDR3, the DNA is TGTGCCAGCAGTTTATTAAGGGCTAGCGGGAATTACGAGCAGTACTTC.

This sequence joins TRBV21-1 and TRBJ1-2. TRBV21-1 is labeled a pseudogene. This CDR3 comprises 15 residues. The CDR3 loop is CASSKPPWPSYGYTF. The CDR3 DNA sequence: TGTGCCAGCAGCAAACCCCCATGGCCTAGCTATGGCTACACCTTC.

The chain has TRBV28 and TRBJ2-3, with 8 bases aligning to TRBD2. Unmatched junction bases numbered 2, after V lost 3 bases and J lost 0 bases. The CDR3 consists of 15 residues. Germline V gene lookup returns CDR1 MDHEN and CDR2 SYDVKM. The CDR3 spells CASSFPGGSTDTQYF. The CDR3 DNA reads as TGTGCCAGCAGTTTCCCGGGGGGGAGCACAGATACGCAGTATTTT.

The genes are TRBV4-3 and TRBJ1-1, with TRBD1 identical over 8 bases. J gave up 6 bases and V 1 base, and 16 bases lay outside the gene matches. The germline CDR1 and CDR2 sequences are LGHNA and YSLEER. The CDR3 runs 18 residues. CDR3 nucleotide sequence: TGCGCCAGCAGCCAAGGGCCCCGGGACAGGCACTTTTTGTCTGAAGCTTTCTTT. Translated: CASSQGPRDRHFLSEAFF.

This clone was counted a single time. The chain joins TRBV4-1 to TRBJ2-5; possible D gene TRBD2, 5 bases. The CDR3 spans 16 residues. Germline values: CDR1 MGHRA, CDR2 YSYEKL. V was shortened by 0 bases and J by 5 bases, with 16 bases between the two germline ends. CDR3 nucleotides: TGCGCCAGCAGCCAAGAAGGGAGTCGGTGGCTGGAGACCCAGTACTTC. Translating gives CASSQEGSRWLETQYF.

The chain employs TRBV11-1 and TRBJ1-1; 9 bases fit TRBD1. Losses at the gene ends were 3 bases for V and 7 bases for J; bases not matched to a gene: 6. CDR3 length: 14 residues. CDR1 SGHAT and CDR2 FQDESV come from the germline V gene (reference sequence). As DNA, the CDR3 is TGTGCCAGCAGCTTTAGAAGGGACAGGGATGAAGCTTTCTTT. The encoded protein is CASSFRRDRDEAFF. Together with reference TRBV11-1 and TRBJ1-1, the CDR3 gives the full variable domain: EAEVAQSPRYKITEKSQAVAFWCDPISGHATLYWYRQILGQGPELLVQFQDESVVDDSQLPKDRFSAERLKGVDSTLKIQPAELGDSAMYLCASSFRRDRDEAFFGQGTRLTVV.

The chain has TRBV6-5 and TRBJ2-1; 8 nucleotides match TRBD1. CDR1 is MNHEY, CDR2 SVGAGI, per germline. There are 14 residues in the CDR3. Trimming removed 6 bases from V and 8 bases from J; junction bases left unmatched: 9. CDR3 sequence reads: CASRTTGEIDEQFF. DNA of the CDR3: TGTGCCAGCAGGACGACAGGGGAGATCGATGAGCAGTTCTTC.

The gene calls are TRBV5-1 and TRBJ2-7, with TRBD2 matching 8 bases. The J segment lost 2 bases and the V segment lost 4 bases, leaving 20 bases of the junction unmatched. This CDR3 region has 19 residues. The V gene's germline CDR1 is SGHRS and CDR2 YFSETQ. For the CDR3, the DNA is TGCGCCAGCAGCCCTTCCCGGGGGAAGACTAGCGCTTACGCCTACGAGCAGTACTTC. This codes for CASSPSRGKTSAYAYEQYF.

The chain has TRBV30 and TRBJ2-5; D uncertain. CDR1 and CDR2 from the germline V gene are GTSNPN and SVGIG (reference sequence). The CDR3 runs to 11 residues. V gave up 0 bases and J gave up 5 bases, with 4 bases separating them. Here the CDR3 reads CAWSVHETQYF. The CDR3 DNA follows: TGTGCCTGGAGTGTACATGAGACCCAGTACTTC.

The chain recombines TRBV19 with TRBJ2-1; no reliable D call. Germline V gene data show CDR1 as LNHDA and CDR2 as SQIVND (reference sequence). Trimming removed 5 bases at V and 7 bases at J, with 6 bases between. CDR3 length equals 11 residues. DNA of the CDR3: TGTGCCAGTAGTTCCGGGAATGAGCAGTTCTTC. Encoded protein: CASSSGNEQFF.

The chain links TRBV6-1 to TRBJ2-3; 9 positions match TRBD2. The CDR3 covers 14 residues. In germline, CDR1 is MNHNS, CDR2 SASEGT. V was clipped by 7 bases and J by 4 bases; unmatched bases: 6. As DNA, the CDR3 is TGTGCCAGCAAAATAGCGGGAGAGGCAGATACGCAGTATTTT. Translated, it gives CASKIAGEADTQYF.